This entry lists 22 T cell receptor beta chains sequenced from one sample in a study of beta chain features in type 1 diabetes. Since all of the isolated RNA was reverse transcribed, expressed TCRB transcripts were what got sequenced. The method was immunoSEQ multiplex PCR; TCRdb's version includes in-frame clones alone and lacks a portion of them. The sample shows about 900,000 clones, roughly a sixth of them seen only once. The sequenced material came from naive CD4+ T cells from blood. These receptors all stem from a woman aged 18-30 years in good health.

The rearrangement uses TRBV19 and TRBJ2-5; 8 bases map to TRBD1. V shed 5 bases, J shed 1 base, and the junction held 6 bases outside the gene matches. This CDR3 contains 15 residues. Germline V gene data show CDR1 as LNHDA and CDR2 as SQIVND (reference sequence). As DNA, the CDR3 is TGTGCCAGTAGTGTACAGGGGGGAGGCCAAGAGACCCAGTACTTC. This gives the protein CASSVQGGGQETQYF.

The chain employs TRBV7-9 and TRBJ2-7; D gene ambiguous. Germline V CDR1 and CDR2: SEHNR, FQNEAQ (reference sequence). There are 14 residues in the CDR3. The V gene lost 4 bases and the J gene lost 2 bases, with 12 bases spanning the gap. The CDR3 sequence is CASSSGASPYEQYF. DNA of the CDR3: TGTGCCAGCAGCTCCGGAGCCAGCCCCTACGAGCAGTACTTC.

This clone was picked up a small number of times. The chain combines TRBV28 with TRBJ1-3; D remains ambiguous. The length of the CDR3 is 12 residues. Germline lookup yields CDR1 MDHEN and CDR2 SYDVKM. Trimming stripped 6 bases from V and 4 bases from J, with 7 bases between. The CDR3 DNA follows: TGTGCCAGCAGGGACCGCGGAAACACCATATATTTT. Translating gives CASRDRGNTIYF.

CDR3 bases: TGCAGTTCCAGGGAAAACTATGGCTACACCTTC. Translation: CSSRENYGYTF. The genes are TRBV20-1 and TRBJ1-2; possibly TRBD1 for D (5 bases). CDR3 size: 11 residues. In germline, CDR1 is DFQATT, CDR2 SNEGSKA (reference sequence). V lost 8 bases and J lost 2, with 9 bases in between.

This clone was counted a single time. V gene TRBV28 combines with J gene TRBJ2-7; 7 positions agree with TRBD2. This CDR3 contains 14 residues. The ends lost 7 bases at V and 4 bases at J; junction bases unmatched: 10. The germline CDR1 and CDR2 sequences are MDHEN and SYDVKM. The CDR3 region is CASTPRAGLYEQYF. The CDR3 nucleotides read TGTGCCAGCACCCCGAGAGCGGGGCTATACGAGCAGTACTTC. Variable domain in full (rest from reference TRBV28 and TRBJ2-7): DVKVTQSSRYLVKRTGEKVFLECVQDMDHENMFWYRQDPGLGLRLIYFSYDVKMKEKGDIPEGYSVSREKKERFSLILESASTNQTSMYLCASTPRAGLYEQYFGPGTRLTVT.

This clone was recorded a few times. The rearrangement links TRBV5-6 to TRBJ1-3; D perhaps matches TRBD1 (6 bases). The CDR3 is 16 amino acids. Germline assignment: CDR1 SGHDT and CDR2 YYEEEE. The ends were cut back, 1 base at V and 2 bases at J, with 13 bases in the middle. The CDR3 loop is CASSLFETGAGNTIYF. The CDR3 nucleotides are TGTGCCAGCAGCTTGTTCGAGACAGGCGCTGGAAACACCATATATTTT.

The genes are TRBV4-1 and TRBJ2-7, with a weak D call TRBD2 (5 bases). V was shortened by 4 bases and J by 0 bases, with 7 bases between the two germline ends. Looked up from germline, CDR1 is MGHRA and CDR2 is YSYEKL. The CDR3 has 13 amino acids. This CDR3 is CASSRESSYEQYF. The CDR3 DNA sequence: TGCGCCAGCAGCCGGGAGAGCTCCTACGAGCAGTACTTC.

This clone was observed a handful of times. The chain has TRBV29-1 and TRBJ2-3; unclear D gene. Germline V gives CDR1 SQVTM, CDR2 ANQGSEA. This CDR3 is built from 14 residues. V lost 5 bases, J lost 0 bases, and 12 bases lay in between. The CDR3 region has the DNA TGCAGCGTTAATGGCAAAAAAAGCACAGATACGCAGTATTTT. Translated, it gives CSVNGKKSTDTQYF.

This clone was detected only a few times. The genes are TRBV28 and TRBJ2-1; D gene unclear. The CDR3 sequence is 12 residues long. CDR1 is MDHEN, CDR2 SYDVKM, per germline. The ends were cut back, 7 bases at V and 0 bases at J, with 4 bases in the middle. The CDR3 spells CASKASYNEQFF. As DNA, the CDR3 is TGTGCCAGCAAAGCCTCCTACAATGAGCAGTTCTTC.

This clone showed up just a few times. V and J are TRBV7-2 and TRBJ2-2; D may correspond to TRBD1 or TRBD2 (5 bases each). This CDR3 has 17 residues. Germline V gene data show CDR1 as SGHTA and CDR2 as FQGNSA. V lost 1 base to trimming and J lost 0 bases, with 12 bases between them. CDR3 sequence: CASSLVPGPANTGELFF. The CDR3 DNA reads as TGTGCCAGCAGCTTAGTACCGGGACCCGCGAACACCGGGGAGCTGTTTTTT.

The V gene is TRBV7-2, the J gene TRBJ2-7; TRBD2 agrees at 11 bases. With 4 bases clipped from V and 4 bases from J, the junction kept 6 bases outside the gene matches. This CDR3 has 15 residues. Germline V CDR1 and CDR2: SGHTA, FQGNSA. In DNA form, the CDR3 reads TGTGCCAGCAGCTCACCGGGACTAGCGGTTTACGAGCAGTACTTC. Translating it yields CASSSPGLAVYEQYF.

V usage is TRBV7-9 and J usage is TRBJ2-7; TRBD2 might be the D (5 bases). Trimming took 5 bases from V and 5 from J, leaving 7 bases between them. The germline CDR1 and CDR2 sequences are SEHNR and FQNEAQ (reference sequence). This CDR3 contains 11 residues. In DNA form, the CDR3 reads TGTGCCAGCAGCCGGACTGACGAGCAGTACTTC. As protein: CASSRTDEQYF. The variable domain in full, with the rest retrieved from reference TRBV7-9 and TRBJ2-7, is DTGVSQNPRHKITKRGQNVTFRCDPISEHNRLYWYRQTLGQGPEFLTYFQNEAQLEKSRLLSDRFSAERPKGSFSTLEIQRTEQGDSAMYLCASSRTDEQYFGPGTRLTVT.

This clone was seen only a few times. This chain's CDR3 is CAISEQGPAKNIQYF. Here the CDR3 DNA reads TGTGCCATCAGTGAACAGGGTCCTGCCAAAAACATTCAGTACTTC. V usage is TRBV10-3 and J usage is TRBJ2-4; TRBD1 might be the D (6 bases). This CDR3 has 15 amino acids. The V gene lost 3 bases and the J gene lost 1 base, with 10 bases spanning the gap. Germline lookup yields CDR1 ENHRY and CDR2 SYGVKD.

V and J are TRBV4-2 and TRBJ2-7; tentatively, D is TRBD1 (6 bases). This CDR3 spans 14 amino acids. Per the germline V gene, CDR1 is LGHNA and CDR2 is YNFKEQ. V was trimmed by 6 bases and J by 0 bases, leaving 12 bases between them. Here the CDR3 DNA reads TGTGCCAGCAGACTGGACAGTAGCTCCTACGAGCAGTACTTC. Protein product: CASRLDSSSYEQYF.

The DNA for the CDR3 is TGTGCCAGCAGTGAAGCCTTATGGACTAGTGTGTATTTT. It specifies CASSEALWTSVYF. The chain employs TRBV2 and TRBJ2-3, with TRBD2 matching over 7 bases. The V gene's germline CDR1 is SNHLY and CDR2 FYNNEI. CDR3 length: 13 residues. V dropped 0 bases and J dropped 14; count of bases not matched to a gene: 8.

This rearrangement joins TRBV29-1 to TRBJ2-1; 10 bases are a match to TRBD2. Losses at the gene ends were 5 bases for V and 4 bases for J; bases not matched to a gene: 20. The CDR3 is 19 residues long. In germline, CDR1 is SQVTM, CDR2 ANQGSEA. CDR3: CSVTNHGASGRVSYNEQFF. The CDR3 DNA is TGCAGCGTTACCAACCACGGGGCTAGCGGGAGAGTTTCTTACAATGAGCAGTTCTTC.

This chain joins TRBV4-2 and TRBJ2-3, with D unclear. Germline lookup yields CDR1 LGHNA and CDR2 YNFKEQ. The V end was cut by 0 bases, the J end by 4 bases, with 11 bases between. This CDR3 is built from 15 residues. The CDR3 sequence: CASSQDLFGSDTQYF. The CDR3 nucleotides read TGTGCCAGCAGCCAAGACTTGTTTGGGTCAGATACGCAGTATTTT.

Note on this clone: This specimen includes other DNA sequences encoding the same CDR3. The chain is built from TRBV7-8 and TRBJ2-7; D call uncertain. This CDR3 region has 15 residues. CDR1 is SGHVS, CDR2 FQNEAQ, per germline. With 0 bases removed from V and 0 bases from J, the gap between germline ends came to 9 bases. The CDR3 DNA sequence: TGTGCCAGCAGCTTAGCCGGTACCGGCTCCTACGAGCAGTACTTC. Translation: CASSLAGTGSYEQYF. The whole variable domain, remainder taken from reference TRBV7-8 and TRBJ2-7, is GAGVSQSPRYKVAKRGQDVALRCDPISGHVSLFWYQQALGQGPEFLTYFQNEAQLDKSGLPSDRFFAERPEGSVSTLKIQRTQQEDSAVYLCASSLAGTGSYEQYFGPGTRLTVT.

This clone was detected a few times. V is TRBV7-2 and J is TRBJ2-7; no clear D. Looked up from germline, CDR1 is SGHTA and CDR2 is FQGNSA. CDR3 size: 15 residues. Trimming removed 5 bases at V and 4 bases at J, with 18 bases between. Written as DNA, the CDR3 is TGTGCCAGCAGCCCCCAAGGCCCCCGCGTATACGAGCAGTACTTC. Translating gives CASSPQGPRVYEQYF.

The gene calls are TRBV7-9 and TRBJ2-1; 13 bases match TRBD2. With 3 bases clipped from V and 0 bases from J, the junction kept 8 bases outside the gene matches. The CDR3 spans 19 residues. Germline V gene data show CDR1 as SEHNR and CDR2 as FQNEAQ (reference sequence). Written as DNA, the CDR3 is TGTGCCAGCAGCTTCCGACTAGCGGGAGGTGCTAGCTCCTACAATGAGCAGTTCTTC. Translating gives CASSFRLAGGASSYNEQFF.

This clone was seen more than once but under ten times. J is TRBJ1-2 and V is TRBV6-6; 9 bases align to TRBD1. After removal of 1 base from V and 6 bases from J, the junction contained 6 bases not matched to a gene. The CDR3 runs 15 residues. CDR1 is MNHNY, CDR2 SVGAGI, per germline (reference sequence). The DNA for the CDR3 is TGTGCCAGCAGTTACTTTAGGACAGGGGCGGATGGCTACACCTTC. Protein: CASSYFRTGADGYTF.

V and J are TRBV28 and TRBJ1-2; D might be TRBD1 (5 bases). The CDR3 extends over 15 amino acids. V dropped 5 bases and J dropped 4 bases, with 17 bases sitting between them. Germline assignment: CDR1 MDHEN and CDR2 SYDVKM. CDR3: CASSAATGSSYGYTF. In DNA form, the CDR3 reads TGTGCCAGCAGTGCCGCCACAGGTTCAAGCTATGGCTACACCTTC.